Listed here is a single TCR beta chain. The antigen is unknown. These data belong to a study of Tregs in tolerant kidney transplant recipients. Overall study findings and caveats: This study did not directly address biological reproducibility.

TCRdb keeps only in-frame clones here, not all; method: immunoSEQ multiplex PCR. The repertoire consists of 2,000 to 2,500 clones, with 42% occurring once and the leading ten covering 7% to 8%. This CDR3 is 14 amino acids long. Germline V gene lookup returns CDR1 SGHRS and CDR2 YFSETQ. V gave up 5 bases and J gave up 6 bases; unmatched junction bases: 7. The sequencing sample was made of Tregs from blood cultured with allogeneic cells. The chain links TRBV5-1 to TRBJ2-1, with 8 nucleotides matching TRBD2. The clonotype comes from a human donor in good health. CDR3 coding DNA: TGCGCCAGCAGGGGCAGCGGGGGTTTCAATGAGCAGTTCTTC. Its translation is CASRGSGGFNEQFF.